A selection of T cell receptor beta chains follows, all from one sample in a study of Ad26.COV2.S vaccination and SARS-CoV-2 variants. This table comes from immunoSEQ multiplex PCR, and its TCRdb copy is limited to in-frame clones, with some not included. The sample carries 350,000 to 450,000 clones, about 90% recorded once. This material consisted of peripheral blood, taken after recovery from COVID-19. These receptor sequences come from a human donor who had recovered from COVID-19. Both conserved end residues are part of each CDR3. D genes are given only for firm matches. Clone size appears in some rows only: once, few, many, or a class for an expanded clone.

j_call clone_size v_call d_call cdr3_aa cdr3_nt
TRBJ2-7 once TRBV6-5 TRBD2 CASSSGRGGYEQYF TGTGCCAGCAGTTCGGGACGGGGGGGCTACGAGCAGTACTTC
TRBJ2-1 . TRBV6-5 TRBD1 CASRPTGVGYNEQFF TGTGCCAGCAGGCCAACAGGGGTGGGATACAATGAGCAGTTCTTC
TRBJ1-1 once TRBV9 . CASSAGAFNEAFF TGTGCCAGCAGCGCAGGGGCCTTTAACGAAGCTTTCTTT
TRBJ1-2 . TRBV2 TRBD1 CASSQGGQGGYGYTF TGTGCCAGCAGTCAGGGGGGACAGGGAGGCTATGGCTACACCTTC
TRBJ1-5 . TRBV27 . CASTEGGNQPQHF TGTGCCAGCACAGAGGGCGGCAATCAGCCCCAGCATTTT
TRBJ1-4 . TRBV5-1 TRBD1 CASSRDRTTGEKLFF TGCGCCAGCAGCCGGGACAGGACGACCGGTGAAAAACTGTTTTTT
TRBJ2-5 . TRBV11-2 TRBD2 CASSLKVLGLAGGQETQYF TGTGCCAGCAGCTTAAAGGTCCTCGGACTAGCGGGGGGGCAAGAGACCCAGTACTTC
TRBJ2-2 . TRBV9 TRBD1 CASSHSGQGNTGELFF TGTGCCAGCAGCCACTCGGGACAGGGAAACACCGGGGAGCTGTTTTTT
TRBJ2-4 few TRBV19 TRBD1 CASSMGGQGGDIQYF TGTGCCAGTAGTATGGGGGGACAGGGTGGGGACATTCAGTACTTC
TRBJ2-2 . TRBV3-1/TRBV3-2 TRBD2 CASSQELGLAGAGELFF TGTGCCAGCAGCCAAGAGCTGGGACTAGCGGGCGCCGGGGAGCTGTTTTTT
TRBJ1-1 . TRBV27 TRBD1 CASSLDIGGAAFF TGTGCCAGCAGCCTCGACATAGGGGGCGCAGCTTTCTTT
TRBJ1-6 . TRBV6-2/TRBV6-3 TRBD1 CASSYSGTAESPLHF TGTGCCAGCAGTTACTCCGGGACAGCTGAATCACCCCTCCACTTT
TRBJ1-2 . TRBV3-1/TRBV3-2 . CASSQDVRGLILVTYGYTF TGTGCCAGCAGCCAAGATGTTAGGGGTTTAATTCTCGTTACCTATGGCTACACCTTC
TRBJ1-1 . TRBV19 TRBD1 CASSPQGQGLTEAFF TGTGCCAGTAGCCCCCAGGGACAGGGGCTAACTGAAGCTTTCTTT
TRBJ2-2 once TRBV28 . CASSLSWNTGELFF TGTGCCAGCAGTTTGTCATGGAACACCGGGGAGCTGTTTTTT